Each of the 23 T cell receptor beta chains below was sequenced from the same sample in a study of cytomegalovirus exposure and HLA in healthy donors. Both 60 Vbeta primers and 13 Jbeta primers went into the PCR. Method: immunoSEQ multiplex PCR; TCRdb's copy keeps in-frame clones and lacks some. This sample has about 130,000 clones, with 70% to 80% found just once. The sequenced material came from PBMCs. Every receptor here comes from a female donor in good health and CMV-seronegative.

The CDR3 sequence is CASSLSSAGGQPQHF. In DNA, the CDR3 is TGTGCCAGCAGTTTAAGTAGCGCAGGTGGTCAGCCCCAGCATTTT. This sequence joins TRBV28 and TRBJ1-5; D remains ambiguous. The germline CDR1 and CDR2 sequences are MDHEN and SYDVKM. The CDR3 length is 15 residues. V lost 2 bases, J lost 6 bases, and 14 bases lay in between. Supplemented by reference TRBV28 and TRBJ1-5, the full variable domain reads DVKVTQSSRYLVKRTGEKVFLECVQDMDHENMFWYRQDPGLGLRLIYFSYDVKMKEKGDIPEGYSVSREKKERFSLILESASTNQTSMYLCASSLSSAGGQPQHFGDGTRLSIL.

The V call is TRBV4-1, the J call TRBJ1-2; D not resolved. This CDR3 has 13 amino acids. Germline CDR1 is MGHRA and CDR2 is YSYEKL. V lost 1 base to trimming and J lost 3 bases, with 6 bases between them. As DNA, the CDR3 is TGCGCCAGCAGCCAAGGCAGGTACTATGGCTACACCTTC. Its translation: CASSQGRYYGYTF.

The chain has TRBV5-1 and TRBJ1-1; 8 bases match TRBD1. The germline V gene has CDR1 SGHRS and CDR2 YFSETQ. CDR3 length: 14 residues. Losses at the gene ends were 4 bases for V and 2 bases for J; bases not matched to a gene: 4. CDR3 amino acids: CASSTGTGNTEAFF. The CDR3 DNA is TGCGCCAGCAGCACAGGGACAGGAAACACTGAAGCTTTCTTT.

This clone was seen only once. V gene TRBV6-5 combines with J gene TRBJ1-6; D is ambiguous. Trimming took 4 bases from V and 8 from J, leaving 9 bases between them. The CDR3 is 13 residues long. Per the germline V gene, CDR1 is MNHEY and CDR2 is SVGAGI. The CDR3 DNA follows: TGTGCCAGCAGTTCCTCGTCCTATTCACCCCTCCACTTT. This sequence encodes CASSSSSYSPLHF.

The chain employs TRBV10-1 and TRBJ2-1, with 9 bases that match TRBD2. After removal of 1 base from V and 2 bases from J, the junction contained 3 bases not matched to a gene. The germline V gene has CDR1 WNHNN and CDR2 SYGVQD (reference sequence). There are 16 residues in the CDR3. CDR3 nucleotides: TGCGCCAGCAGTGAGTTGGCTAGCGGGGCCTACAATGAGCAGTTCTTC. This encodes CASSELASGAYNEQFF.

The CDR3, as DNA: TGTGCCAGCAGCCAAGGGGGAGCCGACAATGAGCAGTTCTTC. As protein: CASSQGGADNEQFF. The chain combines TRBV14 with TRBJ2-1; maybe TRBD2 (5 bases). Per the germline V gene, CDR1 is SGHDN and CDR2 is FVKESK. V shed 1 base and J shed 5 bases, with 9 bases lying between them. The CDR3 length is 14 residues. Looking up the rest from reference TRBV14 and TRBJ2-1 gives the full variable domain: EAGVTQFPSHSVIEKGQTVTLRCDPISGHDNLYWYRRVMGKEIKFLLHFVKESKQDESGMPNNRFLAERTGGTYSTLKVQPAELEDSGVYFCASSQGGADNEQFFGPGTRLTVL.

In DNA, the CDR3 is TGTGCCTGGACCCCTGTAAAGGGGTTCGACTATGGCTACACCTTC. As protein: CAWTPVKGFDYGYTF. J is TRBJ1-2 and V is TRBV30; maybe TRBD1 (5 bases). Trimming pared 4 bases from V and 3 bases from J, leaving 18 bases between. The CDR3 extends over 15 amino acids. Germline CDR1 is GTSNPN and CDR2 is SVGIG (reference sequence).

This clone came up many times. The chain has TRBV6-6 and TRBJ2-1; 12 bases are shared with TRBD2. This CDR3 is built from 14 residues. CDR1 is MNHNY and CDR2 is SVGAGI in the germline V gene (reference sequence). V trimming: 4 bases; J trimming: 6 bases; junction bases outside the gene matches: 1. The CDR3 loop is CASSWTSGTNEQFF. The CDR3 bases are TGTGCCAGCAGTTGGACTAGCGGGACCAATGAGCAGTTCTTC.

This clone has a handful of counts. The CDR3 DNA is TGTGCCAGCAGGCCGGGACAGGGGGCCCGCGAGCAGTACTTC. Protein product: CASRPGQGAREQYF. The J gene is TRBJ2-7, the V gene TRBV6-1, with 12 bases fitting TRBD1. Germline V gene data show CDR1 as MNHNS and CDR2 as SASEGT. J lost 6 bases, V lost 6 bases, and 6 bases had no gene match. The CDR3 length is 14 residues.

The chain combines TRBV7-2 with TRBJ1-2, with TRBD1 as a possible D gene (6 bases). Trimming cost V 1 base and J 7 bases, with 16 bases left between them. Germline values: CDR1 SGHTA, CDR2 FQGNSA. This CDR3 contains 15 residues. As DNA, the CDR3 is TGTGCCAGCAGCTTAGTCGGCAGGGGTGATGGTGGCTACACCTTC. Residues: CASSLVGRGDGGYTF.

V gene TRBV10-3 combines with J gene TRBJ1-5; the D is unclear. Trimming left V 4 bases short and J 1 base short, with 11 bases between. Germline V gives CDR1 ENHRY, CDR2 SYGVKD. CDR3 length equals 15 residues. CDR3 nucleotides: TGTGCCATCAGTGTGGGAGGAAGAAGCAATCAGCCCCAGCATTTT. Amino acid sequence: CAISVGGRSNQPQHF.

CDR3 protein: CASSLRDRVPEFPHEQYF. The CDR3 nucleotides read TGTGCCAGCAGCCTCCGGGACAGGGTTCCCGAGTTTCCCCACGAGCAGTACTTC. This chain joins TRBV7-3 and TRBJ2-7, with 9 bases matching TRBD1. Germline V lookup: CDR1 SGHTA, CDR2 FQGTGA. V gave up 5 bases and J gave up 5 bases; unmatched junction bases: 19. This CDR3 contains 18 residues.

Written as DNA, the CDR3 is TGTGCCACCAGCAATAGCGGCTTCGCGAACACCGGGGAGCTGTTTTTT. It specifies CATSNSGFANTGELFF. V and J are TRBV15 and TRBJ2-2, with D possibly matching TRBD2 (6 bases). Between the trimmed V and J ends, which lost 4 bases and 0 bases, there was a span of 12 bases. The CDR3 extends over 16 amino acids. Germline CDR1 reads LNHNV; CDR2 reads YYDKDF (reference sequence).

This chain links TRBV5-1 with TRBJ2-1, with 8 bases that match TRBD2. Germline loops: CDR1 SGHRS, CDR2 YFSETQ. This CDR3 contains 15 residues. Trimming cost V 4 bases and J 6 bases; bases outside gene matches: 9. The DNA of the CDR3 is TGCGCCAGCAGCCCGCAACCGGCGGGGGGCAATGAGCAGTTCTTC. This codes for CASSPQPAGGNEQFF.

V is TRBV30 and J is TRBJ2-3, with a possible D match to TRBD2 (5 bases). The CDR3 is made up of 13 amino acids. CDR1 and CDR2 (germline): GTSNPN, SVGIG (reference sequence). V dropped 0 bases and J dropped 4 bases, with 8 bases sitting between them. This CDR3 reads CAWSVREADTQYF. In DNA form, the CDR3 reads TGTGCCTGGAGTGTGAGGGAAGCAGATACGCAGTATTTT.

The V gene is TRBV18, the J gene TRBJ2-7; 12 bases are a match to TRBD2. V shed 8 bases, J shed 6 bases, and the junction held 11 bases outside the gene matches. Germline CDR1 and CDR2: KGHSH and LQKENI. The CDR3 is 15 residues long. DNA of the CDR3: TGTGCCAGCACTAGCTCTAGCGGGAGGGCCGCCGAGCAGTACTTC. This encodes CASTSSSGRAAEQYF. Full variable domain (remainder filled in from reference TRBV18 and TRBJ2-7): NAGVMQNPRHLVRRRGQEARLRCSPMKGHSHVYWYRQLPEEGLKFMVYLQKENIIDESGMPKERFSAEFPKEGPSILRIQQVVRGDSAAYFCASTSSSGRAAEQYFGPGTRLTVT.

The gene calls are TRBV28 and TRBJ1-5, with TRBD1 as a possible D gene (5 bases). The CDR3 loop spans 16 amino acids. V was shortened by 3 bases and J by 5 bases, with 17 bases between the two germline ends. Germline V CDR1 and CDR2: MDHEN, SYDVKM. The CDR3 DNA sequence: TGTGCCAGCAGTTTTACCGGGGAGGGGCCGCATCAGCCCCAGCATTTT. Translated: CASSFTGEGPHQPQHF.

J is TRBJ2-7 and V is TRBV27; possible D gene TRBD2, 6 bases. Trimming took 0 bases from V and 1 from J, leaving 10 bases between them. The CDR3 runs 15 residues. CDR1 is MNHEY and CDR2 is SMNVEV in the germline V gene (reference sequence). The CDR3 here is CASSLSNGGSYEQYF. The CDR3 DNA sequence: TGTGCCAGCAGTTTATCGAATGGGGGGTCCTACGAGCAGTACTTC.

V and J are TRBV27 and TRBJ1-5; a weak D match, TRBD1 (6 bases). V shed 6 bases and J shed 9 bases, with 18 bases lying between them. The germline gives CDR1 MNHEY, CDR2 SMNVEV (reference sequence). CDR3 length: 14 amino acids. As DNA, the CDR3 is TGTGCCAGCAGCCCCCGGACAGAGCTAGGGCCCCAGCATTTT. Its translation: CASSPRTELGPQHF.

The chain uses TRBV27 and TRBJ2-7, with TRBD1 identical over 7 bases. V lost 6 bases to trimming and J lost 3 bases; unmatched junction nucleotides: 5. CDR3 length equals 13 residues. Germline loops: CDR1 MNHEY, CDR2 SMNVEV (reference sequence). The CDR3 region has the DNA TGTGCCAGCAGCCGGGACAGCGTCTACGAGCAGTACTTC. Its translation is CASSRDSVYEQYF.

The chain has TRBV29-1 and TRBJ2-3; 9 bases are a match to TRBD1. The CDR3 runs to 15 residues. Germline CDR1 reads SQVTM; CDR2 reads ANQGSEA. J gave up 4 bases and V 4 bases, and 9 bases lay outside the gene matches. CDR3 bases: TGCAGCGTTGCAGGTGGGGACAGGGATTCAGATACGCAGTATTTT. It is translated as CSVAGGDRDSDTQYF.

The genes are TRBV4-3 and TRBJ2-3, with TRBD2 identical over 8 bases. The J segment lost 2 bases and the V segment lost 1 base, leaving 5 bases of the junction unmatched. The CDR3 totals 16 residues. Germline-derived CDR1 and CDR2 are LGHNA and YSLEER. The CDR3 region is CASSQVGGRYTDTQYF. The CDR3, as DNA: TGCGCCAGCAGCCAAGTCGGCGGGAGGTACACAGATACGCAGTATTTT.

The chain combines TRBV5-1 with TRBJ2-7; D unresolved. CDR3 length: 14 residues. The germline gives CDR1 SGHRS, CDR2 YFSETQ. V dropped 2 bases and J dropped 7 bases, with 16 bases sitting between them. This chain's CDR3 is CASSLGDPLGEQYF. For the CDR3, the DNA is TGCGCCAGCAGCTTAGGAGACCCCCTCGGGGAGCAGTACTTC.